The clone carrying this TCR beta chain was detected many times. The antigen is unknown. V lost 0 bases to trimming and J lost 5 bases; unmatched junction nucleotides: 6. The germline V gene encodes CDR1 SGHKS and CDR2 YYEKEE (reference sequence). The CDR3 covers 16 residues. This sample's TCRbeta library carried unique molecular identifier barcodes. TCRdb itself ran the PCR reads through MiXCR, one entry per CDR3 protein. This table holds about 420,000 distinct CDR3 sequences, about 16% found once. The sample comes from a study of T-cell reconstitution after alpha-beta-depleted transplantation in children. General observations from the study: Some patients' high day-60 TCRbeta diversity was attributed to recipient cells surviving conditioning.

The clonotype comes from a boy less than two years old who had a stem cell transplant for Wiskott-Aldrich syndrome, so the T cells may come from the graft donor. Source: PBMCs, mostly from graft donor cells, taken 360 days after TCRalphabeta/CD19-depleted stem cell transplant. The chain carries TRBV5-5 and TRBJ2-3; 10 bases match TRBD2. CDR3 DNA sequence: TGTGCCAGCAGCTTGGTGCTAGCGGGGGTTGGAGATACGCAGTATTTT. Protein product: CASSLVLAGVGDTQYF.